Following are 15 T cell receptor beta chains from one sample sequenced in a study of graft-versus-host responses after intestinal transplantation (dated by TCRdb to about 2021). Libraries were made using the immunoSEQ multiplex PCR assay. Held by TCRdb, this immuneACCESS table contains in-frame sequences only and omits some clones. Under half of the omission traces to an unresolved V gene where checked; the cause of the rest is unknown. The sample contains around 30,000 clones, 90% to 95% of them found a single time. 0.6% to 0.75% of the sample goes to the ten largest clones. This sample comprised PBMCs, obtained 66 days after intestinal transplant. Receptors were obtained from a human patient who received an intestinal transplant, so some T cells may come from the graft donor.

The chain recombines TRBV4-1 with TRBJ2-3; 13 nucleotides align to TRBD2. The ends lost 3 bases at V and 3 bases at J; junction bases unmatched: 3. This CDR3 is 16 amino acids long. Germline lookup yields CDR1 MGHRA and CDR2 YSYEKL. This CDR3 reads CASSHLGLAGTDTQYF. Here the CDR3 DNA reads TGCGCCAGCAGCCACCTGGGACTAGCGGGGACAGATACGCAGTATTTT.

This chain connects TRBV30 to TRBJ1-3; D not resolved. With 0 bases removed from V and 6 bases from J, the gap between germline ends came to 12 bases. This CDR3 has 14 residues. Germline V gene lookup returns CDR1 GTSNPN and CDR2 SVGIG (reference sequence). Here the CDR3 reads CAWSVRSTLNTIYF. The CDR3 DNA reads as TGTGCCTGGAGTGTCCGCAGCACATTAAACACCATATATTTT.

The chain couples TRBV11-2 to TRBJ2-7; D is tentatively TRBD1 or TRBD2 (5 bases each). This CDR3 contains 15 residues. Germline V gene sequence: CDR1 SGHAT, CDR2 FQNNGV. The germline V and J ends were trimmed by 5 bases and 4 bases, with 18 bases remaining between them. The DNA for the CDR3 is TGTGCCAGCAGCGGGGCGTGGGGAGACCTTTACGAGCAGTACTTC. Its protein product is CASSGAWGDLYEQYF. Full variable domain (remainder filled in from reference TRBV11-2 and TRBJ2-7): EAGVAQSPRYKIIEKRQSVAFWCNPISGHATLYWYQQILGQGPKLLIQFQNNGVVDDSQLPKDRFSAERLKGVDSTLKIQPAKLEDSAVYLCASSGAWGDLYEQYFGPGTRLTVT.

The sample holds one count of this clone. The chain couples TRBV6-4 to TRBJ2-3; D might be TRBD1 (6 bases). This CDR3 is built from 17 residues. The ends were cut back, 6 bases at V and 2 bases at J, with 21 bases in the middle. CDR1 MRHNA and CDR2 SNTAGT come from the germline V gene. CDR3 region: CASRHRERAESTDTQYF. The CDR3 DNA follows: TGTGCCAGCAGACACAGGGAAAGAGCCGAATCCACAGATACGCAGTATTTT.

DNA for the CDR3: TGTGCCAGCAGTTTGCGGGGGGCGGTGAACGAGCAGTACTTC. This codes for CASSLRGAVNEQYF. The chain is built from TRBV27 and TRBJ2-7, with TRBD2 matching over 8 bases. From germline, CDR1 is MNHEY and CDR2 SMNVEV (reference sequence). The CDR3 contains 14 residues. After removal of 3 bases from V and 5 bases from J, the junction contained 6 bases not matched to a gene.

The rearrangement links TRBV28 to TRBJ1-6; D unresolved. Trimming removed 1 base at V and 5 bases at J, with 15 bases between. The CDR3 is 17 amino acids. Germline lookup yields CDR1 MDHEN and CDR2 SYDVKM. CDR3 sequence reads: CASSLYWTREDNSPLHF. CDR3 nucleotides: TGTGCCAGCAGTTTATATTGGACTAGGGAGGATAATTCACCCCTCCACTTT.

The CDR3 DNA follows: TGCGCCAGCAGCCAAGATTTGGCCCCTGGTGAGCAGTTCTTC. It yields the protein CASSQDLAPGEQFF. The gene calls are TRBV4-3 and TRBJ2-1; D uncertain. The CDR3 spans 14 residues. The V end lost 0 bases, the J end lost 9 bases, and 12 bases lay between the germline ends. Germline CDR1 reads LGHNA; CDR2 reads YSLEER.

The chain is built from TRBV2 and TRBJ1-3; D not resolved. The germline V gene encodes CDR1 SNHLY and CDR2 FYNNEI. The CDR3 extends over 14 amino acids. Trimming took off 8 bases at V and 4 bases at J, with 15 bases between the two ends. The CDR3 spells CASARGSSGNTIYF. The CDR3 nucleotides are TGTGCCAGCGCACGTGGGTCGTCGGGAAACACCATATATTTT.

J is TRBJ1-1 and V is TRBV7-2, with D unresolved. Per the germline V gene, CDR1 is SGHTA and CDR2 is FQGNSA. The CDR3 extends over 13 amino acids. Trimming removed 5 bases from V and 3 bases from J, with 10 bases in between. This CDR3 reads CASSPEGYTEAFF. The DNA of the CDR3 is TGTGCCAGCAGCCCAGAGGGATACACTGAAGCTTTCTTT.

There are a few counts of this clone. The genes are TRBV7-9 and TRBJ1-4; D unresolved. The V gene's germline CDR1 is SEHNR and CDR2 FQNEAQ (reference sequence). The CDR3 contains 14 residues. Trimming removed 4 bases from V and 4 bases from J, with 10 bases in between. Here the CDR3 DNA reads TGTGCCAGCAGCTACACAGCGATTAATGAAAAACTGTTTTTT. It is translated as CASSYTAINEKLFF.

The chain employs TRBV2 and TRBJ2-5, with 9 bases lining up with TRBD2. The V and J ends lost 2 bases and 5 bases, in that order; junction bases with no gene match: 12. The CDR3 loop spans 17 amino acids. Germline-derived CDR1 and CDR2 are SNHLY and FYNNEI. The CDR3 bases are TGTGCCAGCAGTGAATTGGAGCGGGGGGTAGTCAAGGAGACCCAGTACTTC. Its translation: CASSELERGVVKETQYF.

Of note for this clone: The germline gene is not matched at one end of the junction; a read error may be the cause. The V and J genes are TRBV7-9 and TRBJ1-2; no firm D call. There are 16 residues in the CDR3. Germline V gives CDR1 SEHNR, CDR2 FQNEAQ (reference sequence). This CDR3 reads CAGSLGGSPALYGYTF. CDR3 bases: TGTGCCGGCAGCTTAGGAGGTAGCCCCGCTCTATATGGCTACACCTTC.

The gene calls are TRBV4-1 and TRBJ1-6, with 7 bases lining up with TRBD1. Germline trimming cut 1 base from V and 9 bases from J; bases unmatched to any gene: 3. Per germline, CDR1 MGHRA and CDR2 YSYEKL. The CDR3 totals 14 residues. The CDR3 coding sequence is TGCGCCAGCAGCCAAGTACAGGGGTTTTCACCCCTCCACTTT. Amino acid sequence: CASSQVQGFSPLHF.

This clone has more than one count but fewer than ten. This sequence joins TRBV29-1 and TRBJ1-5; D uncertain. V was trimmed by 4 bases and J by 2 bases, leaving 6 bases between them. The CDR3 length is 12 residues. Germline assignment: CDR1 SQVTM and CDR2 ANQGSEA. CDR3 coding DNA: TGCAGCGTTGTGGTTGGCAATCAGCCCCAGCATTTT. It yields the protein CSVVVGNQPQHF.

The rearrangement uses TRBV30 and TRBJ1-1; weak D call: TRBD1 (5 bases). This CDR3 spans 15 amino acids. The V gene's germline CDR1 is GTSNPN and CDR2 SVGIG (reference sequence). V was cut by 2 bases and J by 4 bases, with 17 bases left in between. CDR3: CAWSLRTPGGTEAFF. DNA for the CDR3: TGTGCCTGGAGTTTGAGGACCCCGGGGGGCACTGAAGCTTTCTTT.